A selection of T cell receptor beta chains follows, all from one sample in a study of blood T cell repertoires in COVID-19. Clones were sequenced by immunoSEQ multiplex PCR, and TCRdb holds only the in-frame ones, with some missing. The table has 200,000 to 250,000 clones, 75% to 85% seen once; the top ten hold 6% to 9.5%. Sample: peripheral blood. The receptor set was obtained from a woman between 50 and 59 years old with acute or convalescent COVID-19. Each CDR3 is given with its conserved first and last residue. The size of a clone is reported for some rows only, either as once, few or many, or as a class for expanded clones.

>-|17|TRBV6-4
CASSDSRGQGVKNIQYF
>-|17|TRBV15
CATSSIAGMSSYNEQFF
>-|12|TRBV30
CAWISRAGRAFF
>-|13|TRBV29-1
CSVAGTAGETQYF
>-|17|TRBV11-2
CASSLGGGSGPYNEQFF
>-|15|TRBV5-6
CASRLPTGENTEAFF
>-|15|TRBV5-6
CASSTGQGAVYGYTF
>-|15|TRBV28
CASRRGWTGVFEQYF
>-|12|TRBV9
CASSREPYEQYF
>few|15|TRBV11-1
CASSQGQAYTGELFF
>-|17|TRBV4-3
CASSQDGLGSQQETQYF
>few|14|TRBV2
CASREDRNYYGYTF
>-|15|TRBV7-9
CASSLRDPSTDTQYF
>-|13|TRBV19
CASSTTSPETQYF
>-|15|TRBV5-8
CASSLEAGARYGYTF
>-|14|TRBV6-5
CASSYSRQGEGYTF
>-|15|TRBV11-3
CASSFTGGAPGELFF
>-|12|TRBV7-3
CASSLGRSEQFF
>-|11|TRBV30
CAWKLAYEQYF
>few|12|TRBV28
CASSSSGRSYTF
>-|16|TRBV27
CASSPLDRLGSYGYTF
>few|15|TRBV3-1/TRBV3-2
CASSPGQSRNQPQHF
>few|17|TRBV5-1
CASSLGTGGNSYNEQFF
>-|15|TRBV7-6
CASSLTGGAYQPQHF
>-|12|TRBV18
CASSHGRDEAFF
>-|15|TRBV12-1
CASSSGIRRNQPQHF
>-|15|TRBV2
CASNIFPGQGETQYF
>-|13|TRBV6-1
CASSEARDYGYTF